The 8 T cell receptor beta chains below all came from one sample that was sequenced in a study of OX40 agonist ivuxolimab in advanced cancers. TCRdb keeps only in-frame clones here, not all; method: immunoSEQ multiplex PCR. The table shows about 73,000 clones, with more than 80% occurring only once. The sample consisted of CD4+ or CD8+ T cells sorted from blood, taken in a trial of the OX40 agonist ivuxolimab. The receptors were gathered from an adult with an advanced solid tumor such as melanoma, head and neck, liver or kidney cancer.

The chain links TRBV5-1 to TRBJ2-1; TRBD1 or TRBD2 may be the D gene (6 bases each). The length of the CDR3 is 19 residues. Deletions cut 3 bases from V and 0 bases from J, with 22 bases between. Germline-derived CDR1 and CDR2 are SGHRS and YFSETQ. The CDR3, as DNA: TGCGCCAGCAGCTCGAGAGGGGGGAGTTCGGGTGGCTCCTACAATGAGCAGTTCTTC. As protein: CASSSRGGSSGGSYNEQFF.

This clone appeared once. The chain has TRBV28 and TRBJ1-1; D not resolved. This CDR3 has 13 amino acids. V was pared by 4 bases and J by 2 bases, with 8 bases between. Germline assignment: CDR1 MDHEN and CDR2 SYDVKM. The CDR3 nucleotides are TGTGCCAGCAGTTCTACAGCTAACACTGAAGCTTTCTTT. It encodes CASSSTANTEAFF.

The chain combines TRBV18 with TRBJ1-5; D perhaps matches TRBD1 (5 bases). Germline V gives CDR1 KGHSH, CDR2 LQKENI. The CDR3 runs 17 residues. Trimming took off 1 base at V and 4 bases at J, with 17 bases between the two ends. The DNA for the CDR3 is TGTGCCAGCTCACCACAATCCGGACAAGGGTCGAATCAGCCCCAGCATTTT. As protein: CASSPQSGQGSNQPQHF.

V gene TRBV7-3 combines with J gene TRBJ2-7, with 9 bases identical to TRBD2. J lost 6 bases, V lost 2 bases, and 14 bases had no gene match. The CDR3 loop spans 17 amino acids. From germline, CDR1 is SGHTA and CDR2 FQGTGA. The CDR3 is CASSLPRRFSGSAEQYF. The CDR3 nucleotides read TGTGCCAGCAGCTTACCCCGTCGGTTTAGCGGGAGTGCCGAGCAGTACTTC.

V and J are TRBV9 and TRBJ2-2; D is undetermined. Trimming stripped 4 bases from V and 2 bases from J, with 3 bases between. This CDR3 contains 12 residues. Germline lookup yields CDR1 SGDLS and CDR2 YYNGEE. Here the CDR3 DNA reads TGTGCCAGCAGCCGAAACACCGGGGAGCTGTTTTTT. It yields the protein CASSRNTGELFF.

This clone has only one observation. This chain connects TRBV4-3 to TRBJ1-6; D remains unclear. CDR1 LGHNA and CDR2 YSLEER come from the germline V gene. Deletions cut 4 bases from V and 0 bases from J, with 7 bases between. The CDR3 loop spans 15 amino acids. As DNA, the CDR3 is TGCGCCAGCAGCCCGACACCCTCCTATAATTCACCCCTCCACTTT. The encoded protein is CASSPTPSYNSPLHF.

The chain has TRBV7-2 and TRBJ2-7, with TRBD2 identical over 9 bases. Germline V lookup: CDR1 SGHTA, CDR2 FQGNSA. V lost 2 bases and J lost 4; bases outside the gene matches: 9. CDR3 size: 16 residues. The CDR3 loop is CASSLRPSGRFYEQYF. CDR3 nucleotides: TGTGCCAGCAGCTTACGGCCGAGCGGGAGGTTTTACGAGCAGTACTTC.

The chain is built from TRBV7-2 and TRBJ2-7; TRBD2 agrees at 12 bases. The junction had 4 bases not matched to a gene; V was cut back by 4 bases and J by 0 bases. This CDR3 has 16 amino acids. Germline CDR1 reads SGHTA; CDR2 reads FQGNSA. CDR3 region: CASSYRTSGDSYEQYF. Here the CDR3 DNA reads TGTGCCAGCAGCTACAGGACTAGCGGGGACTCCTACGAGCAGTACTTC.